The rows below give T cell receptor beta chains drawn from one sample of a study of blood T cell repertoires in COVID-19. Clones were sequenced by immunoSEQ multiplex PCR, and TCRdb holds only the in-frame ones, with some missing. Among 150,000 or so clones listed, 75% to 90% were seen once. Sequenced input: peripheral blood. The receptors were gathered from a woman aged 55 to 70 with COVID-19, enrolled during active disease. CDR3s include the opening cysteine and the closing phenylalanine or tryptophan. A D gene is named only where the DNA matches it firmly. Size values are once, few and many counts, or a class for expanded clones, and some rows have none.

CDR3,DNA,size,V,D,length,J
CASSSGTSGTDTQYF,TGCGCCAGCAGCTCCGGGACTAGCGGCACAGATACGCAGTATTTT,-,TRBV5-1,TRBD2,15,TRBJ2-3
CASSPGPAYYEQYF,TGCGCCAGCAGTCCAGGCCCCGCGTACTACGAGCAGTACTTC,-,TRBV5-1,-,14,TRBJ2-7
CASSLRADGRADTQYF,TGTGCCAGCAGCTTAAGGGCAGACGGGAGGGCAGATACGCAGTATTTT,-,TRBV7-3,TRBD2,16,TRBJ2-3
CASSGIQGQETQYF,TGCGCCAGCAGTGGTATACAGGGGCAAGAGACCCAGTACTTC,-,TRBV10-1,TRBD1,14,TRBJ2-5
CASSAKAHRLSSYNEQFF,TGTGCCAGCAGCGCCAAGGCACACAGGTTAAGCTCCTACAATGAGCAGTTCTTC,-,TRBV7-2,-,18,TRBJ2-1
CASSIERGESYNEQFF,TGTGCCAGCAGCATTGAGCGGGGGGAATCCTACAATGAGCAGTTCTTC,-,TRBV11-3,TRBD2,16,TRBJ2-1
CASMMLGDPTDTQYF,TGTGCCAGCATGATGCTAGGGGATCCCACAGATACGCAGTATTTT,-,TRBV18,-,15,TRBJ2-3
CASSFDNAPNEKLFF,TGCGCCAGCAGCTTCGACAATGCCCCTAATGAAAAACTGTTTTTT,-,TRBV5-1,-,15,TRBJ1-4
CASSYDRANTEAFF,TGTGCCAGCAGCTACGACAGGGCGAACACTGAAGCTTTCTTT,-,TRBV6-5,TRBD1,14,TRBJ1-1
CASSPPYRGKQFF,TGTGCCAGCTCACCACCGTACAGGGGGAAGCAGTTCTTC,-,TRBV18,TRBD1,13,TRBJ2-1
CASSAGALSTDTQYF,TGTGCCAGCTCAGCGGGGGCCCTCAGCACAGATACGCAGTATTTT,-,TRBV10-3,TRBD2,15,TRBJ2-3
CASSLVPAGGEYEQYF,TGTGCCAGCAGCTTAGTCCCAGCGGGGGGGGAGTACGAGCAGTACTTC,-,TRBV7-8,TRBD2,16,TRBJ2-7
CASSPWGPDYGYTF,TGTGCCAGCAGCCCCTGGGGCCCGGACTATGGCTACACCTTC,-,TRBV5-5,-,14,TRBJ1-2
CASSPQGLRYNEQFF,TGTGCCAGCAGTCCCCAGGGACTCCGATACAATGAGCAGTTCTTC,-,TRBV27,-,15,TRBJ2-1
CASSLQGADSPLHF,TGCGCCAGCAGCTTACAGGGGGCTGATTCACCCCTCCACTTT,-,TRBV5-1,TRBD1,14,TRBJ1-6
CASSTTLSSGNTIYF,TGTGCCAGCTCAACGACACTTAGCTCTGGAAACACCATATATTTT,-,TRBV18,-,15,TRBJ1-3
CASSRRNTEAFF,TGTGCCAGCAGTCGCAGGAACACTGAAGCTTTCTTT,-,TRBV2,-,12,TRBJ1-1
CASSQEWTGYEQYF,TGTGCCAGCAGCCAAGAATGGACAGGCTACGAGCAGTACTTC,-,TRBV4-2,TRBD1,14,TRBJ2-7
CASSSGGTGRFPPGQAFF,TGTGCCAGCAGCTCCGGCGGGACAGGGCGTTTTCCCCCAGGCCAGGCTTTCTTT,-,TRBV5-4,TRBD1,18,TRBJ1-1
CATRDREYNQPQHF,TGTGCCACAAGGGACAGGGAATACAATCAGCCCCAGCATTTT,few,TRBV24-1,TRBD1,14,TRBJ1-5
CASSYLRSGTGGEQYF,TGTGCCAGCAGTTACTTAAGATCCGGGACAGGGGGCGAGCAGTACTTC,-,TRBV6-6,TRBD1,16,TRBJ2-7
CASTGGAARNTGELFF,TGTGCCAGTACTGGGGGGGCGGCCAGGAACACCGGGGAGCTGTTTTTT,-,TRBV19,-,16,TRBJ2-2
CASSANTGENSNQPQHF,TGTGCCAGCAGCGCAAATACAGGGGAAAATAGCAATCAGCCCCAGCATTTT,-,TRBV7-8,TRBD1,17,TRBJ1-5
CASSQERGDRVPEQYF,TGTGCCAGCAGCCAAGAGCGTGGAGACAGGGTCCCCGAGCAGTACTTC,-,TRBV3-1/TRBV3-2,TRBD1,16,TRBJ2-7
CSAITGTGGGNTIYF,TGCAGCGCTATAACCGGGACAGGCGGCGGAAACACCATATATTTT,-,TRBV29-1,TRBD1,15,TRBJ1-3
CASGGAGGYTF,TGTGCCAGCGGAGGCGCGGGTGGCTACACCTTC,-,TRBV5-5,-,11,TRBJ1-2
CASSLRVSGVLRGGELFF,TGTGCCAGCAGCTTGCGTGTTAGCGGGGTCCTGAGGGGCGGGGAGCTGTTTTTT,-,TRBV5-6,TRBD2,18,TRBJ2-2
CASSPVRGGADGYTF,TGTGCCAGCAGCCCGGTCCGGGGGGGCGCGGATGGCTACACCTTC,-,TRBV3-1/TRBV3-2,-,15,TRBJ1-2
CASQGGATNTGELFF,TGTGCCTCACAAGGGGGGGCGACGAACACCGGGGAGCTGTTTTTT,-,TRBV19,-,15,TRBJ2-2